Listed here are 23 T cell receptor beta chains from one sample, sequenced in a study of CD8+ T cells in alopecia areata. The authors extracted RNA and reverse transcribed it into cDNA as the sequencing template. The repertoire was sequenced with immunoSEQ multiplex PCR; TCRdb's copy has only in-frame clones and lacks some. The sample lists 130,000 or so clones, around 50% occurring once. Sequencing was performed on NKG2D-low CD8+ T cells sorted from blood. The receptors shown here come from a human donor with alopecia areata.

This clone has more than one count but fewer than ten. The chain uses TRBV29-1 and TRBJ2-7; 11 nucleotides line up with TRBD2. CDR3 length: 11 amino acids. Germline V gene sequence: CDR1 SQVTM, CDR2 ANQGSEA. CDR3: CSDSGGDEQYF. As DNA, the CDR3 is TGCAGTGATAGCGGGGGGGATGAGCAGTACTTC.

The CDR3 region has the DNA TGTGCCAGCAGTCCCGGTCGTGAGCAGTTCTTC. This codes for CASSPGREQFF. The chain joins TRBV27 to TRBJ2-1; D gene unclear. Trimming cost V 5 bases and J 9 bases, with 8 bases left between them. This CDR3 region has 11 residues. Germline V CDR1 and CDR2: MNHEY, SMNVEV (reference sequence).

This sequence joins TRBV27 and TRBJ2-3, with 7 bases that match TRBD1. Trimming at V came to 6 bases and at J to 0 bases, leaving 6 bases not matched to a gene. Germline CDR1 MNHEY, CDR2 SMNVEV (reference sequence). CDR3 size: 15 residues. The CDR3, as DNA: TGTGCCAGCAGCCCGGACAGGTACAGCACAGATACGCAGTATTTT. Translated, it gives CASSPDRYSTDTQYF.

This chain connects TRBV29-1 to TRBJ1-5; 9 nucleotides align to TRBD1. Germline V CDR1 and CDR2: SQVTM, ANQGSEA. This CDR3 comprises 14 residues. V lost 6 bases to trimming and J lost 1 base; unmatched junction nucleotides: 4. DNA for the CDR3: TGCAGCGTATCACAGGGGGCCAGCAATCAGCCCCAGCATTTT. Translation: CSVSQGASNQPQHF.

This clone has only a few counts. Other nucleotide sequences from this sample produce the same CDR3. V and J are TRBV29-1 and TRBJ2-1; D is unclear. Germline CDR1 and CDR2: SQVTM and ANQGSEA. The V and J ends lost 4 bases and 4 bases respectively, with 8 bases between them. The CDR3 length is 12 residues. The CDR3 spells CSVATAYNEQFF. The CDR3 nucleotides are TGCAGCGTTGCCACAGCATACAATGAGCAGTTCTTC.

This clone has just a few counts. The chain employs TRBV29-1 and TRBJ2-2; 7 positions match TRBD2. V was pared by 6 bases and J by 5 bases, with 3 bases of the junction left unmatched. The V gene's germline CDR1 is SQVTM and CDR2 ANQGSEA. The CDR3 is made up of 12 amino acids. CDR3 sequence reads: CSVLGGTGELFF. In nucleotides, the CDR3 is TGCAGCGTCTTGGGGGGGACCGGGGAGCTGTTTTTT.

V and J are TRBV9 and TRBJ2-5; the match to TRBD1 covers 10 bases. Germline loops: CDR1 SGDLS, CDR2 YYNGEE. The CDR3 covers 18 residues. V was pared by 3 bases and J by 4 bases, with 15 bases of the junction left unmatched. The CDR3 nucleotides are TGTGCCAGCAGCGCTCAGGGACAGGGGATCACCAGGGGAGAGACCCAGTACTTC. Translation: CASSAQGQGITRGETQYF.

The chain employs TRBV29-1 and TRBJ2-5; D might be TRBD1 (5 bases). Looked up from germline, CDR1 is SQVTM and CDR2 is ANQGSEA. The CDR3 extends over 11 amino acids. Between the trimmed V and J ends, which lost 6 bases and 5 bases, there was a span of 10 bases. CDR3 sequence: CSVSRGETQYF. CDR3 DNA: TGCAGCGTCTCTAGGGGCGAGACCCAGTACTTC.

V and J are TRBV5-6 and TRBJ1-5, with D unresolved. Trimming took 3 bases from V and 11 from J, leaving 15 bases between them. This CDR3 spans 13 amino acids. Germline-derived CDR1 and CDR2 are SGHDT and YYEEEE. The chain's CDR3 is CASSYGPGIAQHF. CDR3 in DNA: TGTGCCAGCAGCTACGGCCCGGGCATCGCCCAGCATTTT.

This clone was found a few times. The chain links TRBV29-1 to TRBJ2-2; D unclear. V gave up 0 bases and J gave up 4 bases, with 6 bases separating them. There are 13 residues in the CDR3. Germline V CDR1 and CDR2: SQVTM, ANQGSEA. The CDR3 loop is CSVEDLPTGELFF. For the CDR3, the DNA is TGCAGCGTTGAAGACCTTCCCACCGGGGAGCTGTTTTTT.

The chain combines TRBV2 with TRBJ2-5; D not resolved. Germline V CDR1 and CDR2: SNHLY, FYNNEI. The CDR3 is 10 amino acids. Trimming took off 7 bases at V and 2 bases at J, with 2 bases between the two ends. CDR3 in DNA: TGTGCCAGCAAACAAGAGACCCAGTACTTC. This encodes CASKQETQYF.

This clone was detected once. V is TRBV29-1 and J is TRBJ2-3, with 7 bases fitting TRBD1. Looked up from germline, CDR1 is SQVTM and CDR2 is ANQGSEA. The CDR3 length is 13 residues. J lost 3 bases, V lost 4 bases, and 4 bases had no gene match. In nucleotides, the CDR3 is TGCAGCGTTGGGGCAGGGGGTACAGATACGCAGTATTTT. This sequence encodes CSVGAGGTDTQYF.

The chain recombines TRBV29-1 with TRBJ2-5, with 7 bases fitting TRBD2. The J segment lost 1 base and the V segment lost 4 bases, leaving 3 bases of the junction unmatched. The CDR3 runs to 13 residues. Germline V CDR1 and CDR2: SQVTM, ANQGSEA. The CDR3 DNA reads TGCAGCGTTGGGGGGGGGACCCAAGAGACCCAGTACTTC. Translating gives CSVGGGTQETQYF.

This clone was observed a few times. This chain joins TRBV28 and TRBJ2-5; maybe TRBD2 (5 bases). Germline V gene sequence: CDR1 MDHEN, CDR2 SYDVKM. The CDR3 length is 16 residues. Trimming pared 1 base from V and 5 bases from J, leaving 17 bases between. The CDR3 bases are TGTGCCAGCAGTTTATTGGTGGACTCGGAGGAGGAGACCCAGTACTTC. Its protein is CASSLLVDSEEETQYF.

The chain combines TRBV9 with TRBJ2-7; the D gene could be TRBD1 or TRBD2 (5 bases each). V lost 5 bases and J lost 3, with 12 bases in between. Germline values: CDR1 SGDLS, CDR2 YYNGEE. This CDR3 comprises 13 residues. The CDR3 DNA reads TGTGCCAGCAGTGGGACGGAGAACTACGAGCAGTACTTC. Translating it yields CASSGTENYEQYF.

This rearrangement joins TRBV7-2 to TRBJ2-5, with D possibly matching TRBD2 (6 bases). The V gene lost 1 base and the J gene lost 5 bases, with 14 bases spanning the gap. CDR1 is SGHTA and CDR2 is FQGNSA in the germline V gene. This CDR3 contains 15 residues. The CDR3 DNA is TGTGCCAGCAGCTTAGGTGGTAGCGGCGGGGAGACCCAGTACTTC. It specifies CASSLGGSGGETQYF.

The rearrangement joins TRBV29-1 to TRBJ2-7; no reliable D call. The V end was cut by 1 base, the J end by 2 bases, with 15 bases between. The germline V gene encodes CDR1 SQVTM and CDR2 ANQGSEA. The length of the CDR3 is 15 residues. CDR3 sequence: CSVEVDANSPYEQYF. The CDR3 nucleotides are TGCAGCGTTGAAGTTGACGCCAACTCCCCCTACGAGCAGTACTTC.

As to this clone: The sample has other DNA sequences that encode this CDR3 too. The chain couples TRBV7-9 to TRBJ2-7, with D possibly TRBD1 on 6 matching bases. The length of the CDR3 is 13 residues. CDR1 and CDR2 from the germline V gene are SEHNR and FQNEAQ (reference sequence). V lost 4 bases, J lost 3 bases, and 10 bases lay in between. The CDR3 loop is CASSSGQSYEQYF. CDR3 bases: TGTGCCAGCAGCTCCGGACAGAGCTACGAGCAGTACTTC.

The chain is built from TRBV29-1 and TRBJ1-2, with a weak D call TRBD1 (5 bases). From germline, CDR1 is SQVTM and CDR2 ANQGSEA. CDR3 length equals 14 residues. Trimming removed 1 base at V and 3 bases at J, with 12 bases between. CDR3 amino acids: CSVEGGAIDYGYTF. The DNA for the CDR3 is TGCAGCGTTGAAGGAGGGGCGATTGACTATGGCTACACCTTC.

The CDR3 sequence: CASSGGLAGWWNEQFF. CDR3 nucleotide sequence: TGCGCCAGCAGCGGTGGGTTGGCGGGGTGGTGGAATGAGCAGTTCTTC. V is TRBV5-1 and J is TRBJ2-1; D may be TRBD2 (6 bases). Germline loops: CDR1 SGHRS, CDR2 YFSETQ. This CDR3 is built from 16 residues. V dropped 4 bases and J dropped 7 bases, with 21 bases sitting between them.

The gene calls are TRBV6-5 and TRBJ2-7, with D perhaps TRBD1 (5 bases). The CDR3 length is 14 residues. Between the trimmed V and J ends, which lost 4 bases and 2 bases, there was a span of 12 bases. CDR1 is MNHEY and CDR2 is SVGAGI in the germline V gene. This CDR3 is CASSFRQPPYEQYF. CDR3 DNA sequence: TGTGCCAGCAGTTTCCGACAGCCGCCCTACGAGCAGTACTTC.

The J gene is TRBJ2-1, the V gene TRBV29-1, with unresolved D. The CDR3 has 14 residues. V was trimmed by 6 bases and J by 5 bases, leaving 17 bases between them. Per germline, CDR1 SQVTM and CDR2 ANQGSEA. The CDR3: CSVDELSEDNEQFF. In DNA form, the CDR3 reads TGCAGCGTCGATGAGTTAAGTGAAGACAATGAGCAGTTCTTC.

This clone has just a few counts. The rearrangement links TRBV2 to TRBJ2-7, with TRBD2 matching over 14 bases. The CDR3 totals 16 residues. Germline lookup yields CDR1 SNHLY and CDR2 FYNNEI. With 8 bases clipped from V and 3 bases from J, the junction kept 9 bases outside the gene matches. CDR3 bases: TGTGCCAGCGATGTCTTTGGGACTAGCGGGGGCTACGAGCAGTACTTC. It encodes CASDVFGTSGGYEQYF.